These 30 T cell receptor beta chains share one sample of origin, sequenced in a study of blood T cell repertoires in COVID-19. Produced via immunoSEQ multiplex PCR; TCRdb's table is partial and in-frame only. The sample has some 490,000 clones; approximately 90% are singletons. Sequences were obtained from PBMCs or T cells enriched from blood (not recorded which). These TCRs come from a woman aged 55-69 years who had recovered from COVID-19.

The rearrangement joins TRBV10-2 to TRBJ2-3; 9 bases are shared with TRBD2. Per the germline V gene, CDR1 is WSHSY and CDR2 is SAAADI. The junction had 9 bases not matched to a gene; V was cut back by 4 bases and J by 4 bases. The CDR3 sequence is 16 residues long. The CDR3 spells CASSVGLAGFSDTQYF. The CDR3, as DNA: TGCGCCAGCAGTGTAGGGCTAGCGGGGTTCTCAGATACGCAGTATTTT.

The rearrangement joins TRBV9 to TRBJ2-3; D is possibly TRBD1 (5 bases). Trimming took off 3 bases at V and 4 bases at J, with 15 bases between the two ends. The germline V gene encodes CDR1 SGDLS and CDR2 YYNGEE. This CDR3 is 15 amino acids long. The CDR3 here is CASSADRLWADTQYF. For the CDR3, the DNA is TGTGCCAGCAGCGCCGACAGATTATGGGCAGATACGCAGTATTTT.

V is TRBV11-2 and J is TRBJ2-1; D is undetermined. Germline CDR1 reads SGHAT; CDR2 reads FQNNGV. Between the trimmed V and J ends, which lost 3 bases and 7 bases, there was a span of 7 bases. The CDR3 covers 12 residues. The CDR3 coding sequence is TGTGCCAGCAGCTTCATACAGAATGAGCAGTTCTTC. This codes for CASSFIQNEQFF.

The count of this clone is one. The CDR3 DNA reads as TGTGCCAGCAGTTACACGGGGGGCGGCACAGATACGCAGTATTTT. This encodes CASSYTGGGTDTQYF. V usage is TRBV6-5 and J usage is TRBJ2-3; D possibly corresponds to TRBD2 (7 bases). This CDR3 is 15 amino acids long. Germline V gene data show CDR1 as MNHEY and CDR2 as SVGAGI. V lost 2 bases to trimming and J lost 1 base, with 10 bases between them.

The chain is built from TRBV7-9 and TRBJ1-5; no clear D gene. Trimming left V 1 base short and J 1 base short, with 5 bases between. There are 14 residues in the CDR3. Germline CDR1 is SEHNR and CDR2 is FQNEAQ (reference sequence). The DNA of the CDR3 is TGTGCCAGCAGCTTAGGGGAGAGCAATCAGCCCCAGCATTTT. Protein product: CASSLGESNQPQHF.

The genes are TRBV11-2 and TRBJ2-3; tentatively, D is TRBD2 (5 bases). Germline lookup yields CDR1 SGHAT and CDR2 FQNNGV. Trimming shortened V by 5 bases and J by 2 bases, and 14 bases separated the two germline ends. The CDR3 consists of 15 residues. The CDR3 loop reads CASSLFSDATDTQYF. The CDR3 DNA reads TGTGCCAGCAGCCTCTTTAGCGATGCCACAGATACGCAGTATTTT.

The rearrangement uses TRBV19 and TRBJ2-3, with 9 bases that match TRBD1. The V gene end was trimmed by 1 base and the J gene end by 3 bases; junction bases not matched to a gene: 8. This CDR3 has 17 residues. The germline V gene encodes CDR1 LNHDA and CDR2 SQIVND (reference sequence). CDR3 sequence (DNA): TGTGCCAGTAGTATAGGATTAGGGACAGGGAGTACAGATACGCAGTATTTT. Translating it yields CASSIGLGTGSTDTQYF.

The chain recombines TRBV11-3 with TRBJ2-7; D perhaps matches TRBD2 (5 bases). Trimming cost V 1 base and J 4 bases, with 14 bases left between them. Germline V gene sequence: CDR1 SGHNT, CDR2 YENEEA. The CDR3 is 15 residues long. CDR3 bases: TGTGCCAGCAGCTTAGGGACTGGTGTTTTGTACGAGCAGTACTTC. Its protein is CASSLGTGVLYEQYF.

The rearrangement joins TRBV15 to TRBJ1-1, with D hard to call. Germline V gene data show CDR1 as LNHNV and CDR2 as YYDKDF (reference sequence). Trimming stripped 0 bases from V and 2 bases from J, with 13 bases between. This CDR3 has 16 residues. This CDR3 is CATSRDRREYNTEAFF. The DNA of the CDR3 is TGTGCCACCAGCAGAGACAGGAGGGAGTATAACACTGAAGCTTTCTTT.

The chain has TRBV5-1 and TRBJ2-3; TRBD2 is a possible D gene (6 bases). V dropped 4 bases and J dropped 5 bases, with 11 bases sitting between them. Germline lookup yields CDR1 SGHRS and CDR2 YFSETQ. This CDR3 spans 13 amino acids. CDR3 in amino acids: CASSGGDGDTQYF. The DNA for the CDR3 is TGCGCCAGCAGCGGCGGGGATGGAGATACGCAGTATTTT. Based on the CDR3 plus reference TRBV5-1 and TRBJ2-3, the full variable domain is KAGVTQTPRYLIKTRGQQVTLSCSPISGHRSVSWYQQTPGQGLQFLFEYFSETQRNKGNFPGRFSGRQFSNSRSEMNVSTLELGDSALYLCASSGGDGDTQYFGPGTRLTVL.

The chain links TRBV11-3 to TRBJ2-3; tentatively, D is TRBD2 (7 bases). Trimming removed 4 bases from V and 9 bases from J, with 14 bases in between. The germline CDR1 and CDR2 sequences are SGHNT and YENEEA. The CDR3 consists of 13 residues. The DNA of the CDR3 is TGTGCCAGCAGCTCTTCAGGGGAGGGGACGCAGTATTTT. This codes for CASSSSGEGTQYF.

This clone was seen a single time. The chain couples TRBV11-2 to TRBJ1-6; 11 bases match TRBD1. J gave up 7 bases and V 5 bases, and 4 bases lay outside the gene matches. The germline gives CDR1 SGHAT, CDR2 FQNNGV. There are 15 residues in the CDR3. The CDR3 region is CASSPRDRGNSPLHF. The CDR3 bases are TGTGCCAGCAGCCCCAGGGACAGGGGGAATTCACCCCTCCACTTT.

The rearrangement links TRBV2 to TRBJ1-5; 7 bases fit TRBD1. The V and J ends lost 6 bases and 5 bases, in that order; junction bases with no gene match: 4. The CDR3 runs 13 residues. CDR1 and CDR2 from the germline V gene are SNHLY and FYNNEI. CDR3 DNA sequence: TGTGCCAGCAGCTATACAGGGGATCAGCCCCAGCATTTT. Its translation is CASSYTGDQPQHF.

The chain links TRBV13 to TRBJ2-2, with 16 bases lining up with TRBD2. Germline-derived CDR1 and CDR2 are PRHDT and FYEKMQ (reference sequence). The CDR3 sequence is 19 residues long. V lost 4 bases to trimming and J lost 3 bases; unmatched junction nucleotides: 8. CDR3 in amino acids: CASSSPGLAGGLDTGELFF. DNA of the CDR3: TGTGCCAGCAGCTCCCCGGGACTAGCGGGGGGGCTTGACACCGGGGAGCTGTTTTTT.

The chain combines TRBV9 with TRBJ2-1; 12 bases agree with TRBD1. V trimming: 4 bases; J trimming: 0 bases; junction bases outside the gene matches: 8. Germline lookup yields CDR1 SGDLS and CDR2 YYNGEE. The CDR3 extends over 18 amino acids. In nucleotides, the CDR3 is TGTGCCAGCAGCCTCGGGGGACAGGGGGCGAGCTCCTACAATGAGCAGTTCTTC. Encoded protein: CASSLGGQGASSYNEQFF.

The V gene is TRBV4-1, the J gene TRBJ1-5; maybe TRBD1 (6 bases). This CDR3 is 16 amino acids long. The V end lost 0 bases, the J end lost 5 bases, and 14 bases lay between the germline ends. Germline V gives CDR1 MGHRA, CDR2 YSYEKL. The CDR3: CASSQEGGQSHQPQHF. In DNA, the CDR3 is TGCGCCAGCAGCCAAGAAGGAGGACAGTCTCATCAGCCCCAGCATTTT.

Concerning this clone: Other DNA sequences in this sample translate to the same CDR3. V and J are TRBV3-1 (or the pseudogene TRBV3-2) and TRBJ1-2; D not resolved. From germline, CDR1 is LGHDT and CDR2 YNNKEL (reference sequence). The CDR3 runs to 12 residues. V was clipped by 1 base and J by 8 bases, with 8 bases between them. DNA for the CDR3: TGTGCCAGCAGCCAAGGGGCGGGGGGCTACACCTTC. It specifies CASSQGAGGYTF.

The chain joins TRBV7-8 to TRBJ1-6; 7 nucleotides line up with TRBD1. Germline-derived CDR1 and CDR2 are SGHVS and FQNEAQ. This CDR3 spans 14 amino acids. The V gene end was trimmed by 5 bases and the J gene end by 8 bases; junction bases not matched to a gene: 6. This CDR3 reads CASSRDRSDSPLHF. The CDR3 region has the DNA TGTGCCAGCAGCCGGGACAGATCCGATTCACCCCTCCACTTT.

This clone has a handful of counts. V usage is TRBV11-2 and J usage is TRBJ1-1; D gene unclear. This CDR3 has 14 amino acids. Looked up from germline, CDR1 is SGHAT and CDR2 is FQNNGV. V was clipped by 4 bases and J by 4 bases, with 13 bases between them. CDR3 in amino acids: CASSSVLAATEAFF. The CDR3 nucleotides read TGTGCCAGCAGCTCGGTCCTCGCGGCCACTGAAGCTTTCTTT. The full variable domain, completed using reference TRBV11-2 and TRBJ1-1, is EAGVAQSPRYKIIEKRQSVAFWCNPISGHATLYWYQQILGQGPKLLIQFQNNGVVDDSQLPKDRFSAERLKGVDSTLKIQPAKLEDSAVYLCASSSVLAATEAFFGQGTRLTVV.

This chain joins TRBV29-1 and TRBJ1-2; tentative D call: TRBD1 (6 bases). There are 13 residues in the CDR3. The germline CDR1 and CDR2 sequences are SQVTM and ANQGSEA. Trimming took 7 bases from V and 4 from J, leaving 16 bases between them. The CDR3 coding sequence is TGCAGCGCGCCCAGGGGAGAGGGCTATGGCTACACCTTC. As protein: CSAPRGEGYGYTF. Full variable domain (outside the CDR3, taken from reference TRBV29-1 and TRBJ1-2): SAVISQKPSRDICQRGTSLTIQCQVDSQVTMMFWYRQQPGQSLTLIATANQGSEATYESGFVIDKFPISRPNLTFSTLTVSNMSPEDSSIYLCSAPRGEGYGYTFGSGTRLTVV.

This clone appeared a few times. The genes are TRBV10-3 and TRBJ1-5, with a tentative D call TRBD1 (5 bases). CDR3 length: 16 amino acids. Germline lookup yields CDR1 ENHRY and CDR2 SYGVKD. Trimming took off 0 bases at V and 2 bases at J, with 11 bases between the two ends. CDR3 sequence: CAISESGQGGNQPQHF. Written as DNA, the CDR3 is TGTGCCATCAGTGAGTCGGGGCAGGGTGGCAATCAGCCCCAGCATTTT.

Remarks on this clone: Other DNA sequences in the sample encode the same CDR3. This rearrangement joins TRBV5-6 to TRBJ2-7; D perhaps matches TRBD2 (5 bases). The germline CDR1 and CDR2 sequences are SGHDT and YYEEEE. The CDR3 length is 13 residues. V was cut by 0 bases and J by 3 bases, with 7 bases left in between. The CDR3 DNA sequence: TGTGCCAGCAGCTTGGGCAGCGGCTACGAGCAGTACGTC. Encoded protein: CASSLGSGYEQYV.

On this clone: The same CDR3 is also encoded by other DNA sequences in this sample. This chain uses TRBV28 with TRBJ1-5, with 7 bases lining up with TRBD1. CDR1 is MDHEN and CDR2 is SYDVKM in the germline V gene. Trimming at V came to 5 bases and at J to 1 base, leaving 2 bases not matched to a gene. The CDR3 spans 14 residues. This CDR3 is CASSLTGSNQPQHF. The CDR3 region has the DNA TGTGCCAGCAGTCTGACAGGGAGCAATCAGCCCCAGCATTTT.

J is TRBJ2-5 and V is TRBV11-2, with TRBD1 identical over 10 bases. The J segment lost 2 bases and the V segment lost 5 bases, leaving 11 bases of the junction unmatched. Germline-derived CDR1 and CDR2 are SGHAT and FQNNGV. This CDR3 has 17 residues. The CDR3 bases are TGTGCCAGCAGCCCGATCCGACAGGGGGCAAGACAAGAGACCCAGTACTTC. It encodes CASSPIRQGARQETQYF.

This sequence joins TRBV5-4 and TRBJ2-1, with 9 bases matching TRBD1. The CDR3 has 17 residues. The ends lost 4 bases at V and 2 bases at J; junction bases unmatched: 10. Looked up from germline, CDR1 is SGHNT and CDR2 is YYREEE (reference sequence). The CDR3 here is CASSPGTGTGTYNEQFF. CDR3 bases: TGTGCCAGCAGCCCAGGCACCGGGACAGGGACCTACAATGAGCAGTTCTTC. Supplemented by reference TRBV5-4 and TRBJ2-1, the full variable domain reads ETGVTQSPTHLIKTRGQQVTLRCSSQSGHNTVSWYQQALGQGPQFIFQYYREEENGRGNFPPRFSGLQFPNYSSELNVNALELDDSALYLCASSPGTGTGTYNEQFFGPGTRLTVL.

This clone has a handful of counts. CDR3 nucleotide sequence: TGCGCCAGCAGCCCCTCGACAGAACTCTACGAGCAGTACTTC. This gives the protein CASSPSTELYEQYF. V usage is TRBV4-1 and J usage is TRBJ2-7, with TRBD1 as a possible D gene (5 bases). V was shortened by 4 bases and J by 3 bases, with 13 bases between the two germline ends. CDR1 is MGHRA and CDR2 is YSYEKL in the germline V gene. The CDR3 extends over 14 amino acids.

The CDR3 reads CASSPGTGAFYGYTF. The CDR3 DNA reads as TGTGCCAGTAGTCCCGGGACAGGGGCCTTCTATGGCTACACCTTC. The chain has TRBV19 and TRBJ1-2; 10 bases line up with TRBD1. CDR3 length equals 15 residues. Germline CDR1 reads LNHDA; CDR2 reads SQIVND (reference sequence). V lost 5 bases and J lost 4; bases outside the gene matches: 7.

This sequence joins TRBV11-2 and TRBJ1-4; D not certain. Trimming left V 6 bases short and J 4 bases short, with 12 bases between. Looked up from germline, CDR1 is SGHAT and CDR2 is FQNNGV. The CDR3 contains 14 residues. CDR3 protein: CASRQAGSNEKLFF. The CDR3 DNA follows: TGTGCCAGCAGGCAGGCCGGTAGTAATGAAAAACTGTTTTTT.

The genes are TRBV9 and TRBJ1-1, with D perhaps matching TRBD1 (6 bases). This CDR3 has 14 residues. Trimming pared 4 bases from V and 8 bases from J, leaving 18 bases between. CDR1 is SGDLS, CDR2 YYNGEE, per germline. The DNA for the CDR3 is TGTGCCAGCAGCTCGCGCTCCCGAACAGGGGAAGCTTTCTTT. Translated: CASSSRSRTGEAFF.

On this clone: Other DNA sequences in this sample translate to the same CDR3. The chain uses TRBV5-1 and TRBJ2-1; the match to TRBD2 covers 8 bases. Germline V lookup: CDR1 SGHRS, CDR2 YFSETQ. This CDR3 has 15 residues. V trimming: 0 bases; J trimming: 3 bases; junction bases outside the gene matches: 2. The CDR3 region is CASSLVGGVYNEQFF. The CDR3 coding sequence is TGCGCCAGCAGCTTGGTCGGGGGGGTCTACAATGAGCAGTTCTTC.